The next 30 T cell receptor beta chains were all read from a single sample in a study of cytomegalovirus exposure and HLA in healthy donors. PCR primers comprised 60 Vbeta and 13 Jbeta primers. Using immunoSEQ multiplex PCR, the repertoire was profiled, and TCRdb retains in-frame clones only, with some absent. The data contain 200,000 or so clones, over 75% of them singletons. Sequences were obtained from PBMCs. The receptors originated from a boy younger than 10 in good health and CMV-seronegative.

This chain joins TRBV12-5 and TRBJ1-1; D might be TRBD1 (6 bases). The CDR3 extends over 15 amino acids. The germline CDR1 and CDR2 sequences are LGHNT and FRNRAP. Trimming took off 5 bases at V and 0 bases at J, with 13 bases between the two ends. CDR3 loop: CASGRTGIMNTEAFF. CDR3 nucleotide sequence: TGTGCTAGTGGTCGCACAGGGATCATGAACACTGAAGCTTTCTTT. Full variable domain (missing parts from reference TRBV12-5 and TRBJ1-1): DARVTQTPRHKVTEMGQEVTMRCQPILGHNTVFWYRQTMMQGLELLAYFRNRAPLDDSGMPKDRFSAEMPDATLATLKIQPSEPRDSAVYFCASGRTGIMNTEAFFGQGTRLTVV.

The CDR3 nucleotides are TGTGCCACCCCGGGCGGGGCGGGTGAGACCCAGTACTTC. Protein product: CATPGGAGETQYF. The chain has TRBV19 and TRBJ2-5; D is possibly TRBD2 (6 bases). CDR3 length: 13 amino acids. V shed 10 bases and J shed 5 bases, with 17 bases lying between them. Germline V lookup: CDR1 LNHDA, CDR2 SQIVND (reference sequence). The full variable domain, its missing parts supplied by reference TRBV19 and TRBJ2-5, is DGGITQSPKYLFRKEGQNVTLSCEQNLNHDAMYWYRQDPGQGLRLIYYSQIVNDFQKGDIAEGYSVSREKKESFPLTVTSAQKNPTAFYLCATPGGAGETQYFGPGTRLLVL.

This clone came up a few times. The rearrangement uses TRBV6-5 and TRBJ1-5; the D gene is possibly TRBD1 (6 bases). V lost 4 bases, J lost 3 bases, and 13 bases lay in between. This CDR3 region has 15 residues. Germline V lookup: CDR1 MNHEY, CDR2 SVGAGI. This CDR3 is CASSFGGQLNQPQHF. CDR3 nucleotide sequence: TGTGCCAGCAGTTTCGGAGGACAGCTCAATCAGCCCCAGCATTTT.

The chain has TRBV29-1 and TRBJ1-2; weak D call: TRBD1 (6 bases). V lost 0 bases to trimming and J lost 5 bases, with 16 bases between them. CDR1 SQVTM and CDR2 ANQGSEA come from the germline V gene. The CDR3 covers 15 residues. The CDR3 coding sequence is TGCAGCGTTGAAGATCTTGAAAGGGGGTCTTATGGCTACACCTTC. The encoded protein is CSVEDLERGSYGYTF.

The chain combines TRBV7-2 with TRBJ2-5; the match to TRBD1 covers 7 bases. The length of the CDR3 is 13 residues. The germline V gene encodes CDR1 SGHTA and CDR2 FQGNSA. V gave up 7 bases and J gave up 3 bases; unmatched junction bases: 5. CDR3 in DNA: TGTGCCAGCACCACCGACAGGGAAGAGACCCAGTACTTC. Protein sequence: CASTTDREETQYF.

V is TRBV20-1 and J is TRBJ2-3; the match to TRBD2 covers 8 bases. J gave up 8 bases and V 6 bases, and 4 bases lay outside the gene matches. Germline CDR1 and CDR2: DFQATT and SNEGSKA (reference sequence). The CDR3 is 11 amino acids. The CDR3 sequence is CSAVAGGTQYF. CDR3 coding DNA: TGCAGTGCCGTCGCGGGGGGTACGCAGTATTTT.

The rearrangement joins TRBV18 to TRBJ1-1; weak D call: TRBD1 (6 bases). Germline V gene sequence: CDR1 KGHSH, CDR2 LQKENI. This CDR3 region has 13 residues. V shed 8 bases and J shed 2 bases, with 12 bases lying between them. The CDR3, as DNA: TGTGCCAGCAAGGGGGGGGGCAACACTGAAGCTTTCTTT. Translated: CASKGGGNTEAFF.

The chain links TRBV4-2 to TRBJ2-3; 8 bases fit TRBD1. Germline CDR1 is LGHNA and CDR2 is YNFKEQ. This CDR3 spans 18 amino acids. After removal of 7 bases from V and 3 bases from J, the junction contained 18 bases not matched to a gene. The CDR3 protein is CASTSDGVGQGKTDTQYF. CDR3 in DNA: TGTGCCAGCACCTCAGACGGGGTCGGACAGGGTAAAACAGATACGCAGTATTTT.

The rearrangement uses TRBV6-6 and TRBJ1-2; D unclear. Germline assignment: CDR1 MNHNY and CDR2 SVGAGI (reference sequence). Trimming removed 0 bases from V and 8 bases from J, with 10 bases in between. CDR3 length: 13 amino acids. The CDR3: CASSYSPGWGYTF. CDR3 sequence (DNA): TGTGCCAGCAGTTACTCACCCGGGTGGGGCTACACCTTC.

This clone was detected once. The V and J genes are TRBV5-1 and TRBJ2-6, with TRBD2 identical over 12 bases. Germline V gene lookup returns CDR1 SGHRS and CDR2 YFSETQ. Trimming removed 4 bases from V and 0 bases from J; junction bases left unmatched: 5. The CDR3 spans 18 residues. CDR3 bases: TGCGCCAGCAGCCCCACTAGCGGGGGGCCCTCTGGGGCCAACGTCCTGACTTTC. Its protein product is CASSPTSGGPSGANVLTF.

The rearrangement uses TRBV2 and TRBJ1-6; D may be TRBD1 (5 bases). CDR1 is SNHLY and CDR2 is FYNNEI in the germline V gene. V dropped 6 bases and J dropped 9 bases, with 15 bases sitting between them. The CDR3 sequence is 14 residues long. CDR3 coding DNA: TGTGCCAGCAGACCCAGGGATTGGGTTTCACCCCTCCACTTT. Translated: CASRPRDWVSPLHF.

The CDR3 sequence is CASALGQVSSYEQYF. The CDR3 DNA is TGTGCCAGCGCCTTAGGACAAGTCAGCTCCTACGAGCAGTACTTC. This chain links TRBV2 with TRBJ2-7; D might be TRBD1 (5 bases). The CDR3 has 15 residues. The V end lost 8 bases, the J end lost 0 bases, and 17 bases lay between the germline ends. CDR1 and CDR2 from the germline V gene are SNHLY and FYNNEI. The full variable domain, completed using reference TRBV2 and TRBJ2-7, is EPEVTQTPSHQVTQMGQEVILRCVPISNHLYFYWYRQILGQKVEFLVSFYNNEISEKSEIFDDQFSVERPDGSNFTLKIRSTKLEDSAMYFCASALGQVSSYEQYFGPGTRLTVT.

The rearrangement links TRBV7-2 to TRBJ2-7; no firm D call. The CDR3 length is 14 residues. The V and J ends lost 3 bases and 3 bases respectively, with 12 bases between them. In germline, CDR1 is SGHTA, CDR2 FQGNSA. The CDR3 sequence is CASSFKRHNYEQYF. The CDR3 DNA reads TGTGCCAGCAGCTTTAAGAGGCACAACTACGAGCAGTACTTC.

CDR3 sequence (DNA): TGCGCCAGCAGCCACAGAGGAGACAGGGTTCCGTACGAGCAGTACTTC. Protein product: CASSHRGDRVPYEQYF. The rearrangement uses TRBV4-1 and TRBJ2-7, with 7 bases identical to TRBD1. CDR3 length: 16 residues. Germline V gene data show CDR1 as MGHRA and CDR2 as YSYEKL. Trimming took 3 bases from V and 4 from J; bases not matched to a gene: 12.

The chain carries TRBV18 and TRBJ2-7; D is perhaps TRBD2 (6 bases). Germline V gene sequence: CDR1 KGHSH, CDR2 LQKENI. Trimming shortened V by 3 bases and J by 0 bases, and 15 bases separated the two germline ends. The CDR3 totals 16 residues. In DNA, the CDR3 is TGTGCCAGCTCACCTGCGCGCGGGGCCGGCTCCTACGAGCAGTACTTC. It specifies CASSPARGAGSYEQYF.

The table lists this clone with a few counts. Here the CDR3 reads CASSPYRGNTEAFF. The CDR3 DNA is TGCGCCAGCAGCCCCTACAGGGGGAACACTGAAGCTTTCTTT. The V call is TRBV5-1, the J call TRBJ1-1, with TRBD1 matching 7 bases. CDR3 size: 14 residues. Germline lookup yields CDR1 SGHRS and CDR2 YFSETQ. Trimming removed 4 bases from V and 1 base from J; junction bases left unmatched: 4.

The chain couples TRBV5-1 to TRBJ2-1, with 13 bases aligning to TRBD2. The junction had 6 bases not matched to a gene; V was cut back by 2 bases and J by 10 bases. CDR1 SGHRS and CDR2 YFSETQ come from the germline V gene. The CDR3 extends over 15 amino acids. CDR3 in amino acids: CASSLTSGGALEQFF. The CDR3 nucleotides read TGCGCCAGCAGCTTAACTAGCGGGGGGGCTTTAGAGCAGTTCTTC.

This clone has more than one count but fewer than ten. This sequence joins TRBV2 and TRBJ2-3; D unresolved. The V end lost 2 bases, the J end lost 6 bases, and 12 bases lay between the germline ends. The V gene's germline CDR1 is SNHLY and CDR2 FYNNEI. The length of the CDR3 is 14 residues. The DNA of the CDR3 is TGTGCCAGCAGTGAAACGTGGGCTGTGGATACGCAGTATTTT. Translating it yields CASSETWAVDTQYF. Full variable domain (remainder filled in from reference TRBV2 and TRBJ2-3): EPEVTQTPSHQVTQMGQEVILRCVPISNHLYFYWYRQILGQKVEFLVSFYNNEISEKSEIFDDQFSVERPDGSNFTLKIRSTKLEDSAMYFCASSETWAVDTQYFGPGTRLTVL.

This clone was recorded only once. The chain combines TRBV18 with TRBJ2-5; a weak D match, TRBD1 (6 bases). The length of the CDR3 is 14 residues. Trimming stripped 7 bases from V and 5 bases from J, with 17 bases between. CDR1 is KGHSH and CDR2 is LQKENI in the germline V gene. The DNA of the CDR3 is TGTGCCAGCTTCCAGGCAGGGGCCGGGGAGACCCAGTACTTC. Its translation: CASFQAGAGETQYF.

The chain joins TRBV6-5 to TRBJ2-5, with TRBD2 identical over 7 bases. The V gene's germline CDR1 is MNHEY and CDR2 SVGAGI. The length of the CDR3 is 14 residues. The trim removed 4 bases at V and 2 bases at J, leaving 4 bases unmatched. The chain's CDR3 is CASSLSGAQETQYF. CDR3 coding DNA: TGTGCCAGCAGTTTGAGCGGGGCACAAGAGACCCAGTACTTC.

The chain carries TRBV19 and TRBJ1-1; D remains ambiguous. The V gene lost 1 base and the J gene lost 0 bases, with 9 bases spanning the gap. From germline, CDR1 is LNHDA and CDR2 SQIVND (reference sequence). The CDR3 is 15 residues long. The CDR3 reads CASSIGLSLNTEAFF. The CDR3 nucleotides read TGTGCCAGTAGTATAGGATTGAGTTTGAACACTGAAGCTTTCTTT.

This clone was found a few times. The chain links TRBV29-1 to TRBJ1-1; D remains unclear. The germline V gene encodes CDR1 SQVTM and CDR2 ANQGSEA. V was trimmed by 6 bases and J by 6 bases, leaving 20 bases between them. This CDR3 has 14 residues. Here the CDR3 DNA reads TGCAGCGTGGCACCCGGATCCCTAGGCGCTGAAGCTTTCTTT. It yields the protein CSVAPGSLGAEAFF.

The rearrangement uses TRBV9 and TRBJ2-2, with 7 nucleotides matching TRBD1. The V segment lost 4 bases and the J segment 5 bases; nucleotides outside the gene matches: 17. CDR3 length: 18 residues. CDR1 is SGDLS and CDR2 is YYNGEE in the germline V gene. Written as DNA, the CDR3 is TGTGCCAGCAGCTCGAGGTATCGGGCAGGGGGAGTAACCGGGGAGCTGTTTTTT. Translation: CASSSRYRAGGVTGELFF. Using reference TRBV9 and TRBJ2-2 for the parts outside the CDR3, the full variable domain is DSGVTQTPKHLITATGQRVTLRCSPRSGDLSVYWYQQSLDQGLQFLIQYYNGEERAKGNILERFSAQQFPDLHSELNLSSLELGDSALYFCASSSRYRAGGVTGELFFGEGSRLTVL.

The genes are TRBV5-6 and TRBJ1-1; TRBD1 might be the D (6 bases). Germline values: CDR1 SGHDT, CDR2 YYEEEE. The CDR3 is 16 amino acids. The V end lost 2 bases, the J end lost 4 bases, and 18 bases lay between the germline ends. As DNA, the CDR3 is TGTGCCAGCAGCTTACAGGGCAAAAGGGACGTCACTGAAGCTTTCTTT. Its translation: CASSLQGKRDVTEAFF. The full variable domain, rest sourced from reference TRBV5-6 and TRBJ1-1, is DAGVTQSPTHLIKTRGQQVTLRCSPKSGHDTVSWYQQALGQGPQFIFQYYEEEERQRGNFPDRFSGHQFPNYSSELNVNALLLGDSALYLCASSLQGKRDVTEAFFGQGTRLTVV.

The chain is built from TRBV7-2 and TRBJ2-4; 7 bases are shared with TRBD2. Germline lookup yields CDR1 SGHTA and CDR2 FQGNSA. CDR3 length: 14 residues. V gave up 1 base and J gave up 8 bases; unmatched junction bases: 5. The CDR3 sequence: CASSLGTGRDIQYF. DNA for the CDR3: TGTGCCAGCAGCTTAGGAACGGGGAGGGACATTCAGTACTTC.

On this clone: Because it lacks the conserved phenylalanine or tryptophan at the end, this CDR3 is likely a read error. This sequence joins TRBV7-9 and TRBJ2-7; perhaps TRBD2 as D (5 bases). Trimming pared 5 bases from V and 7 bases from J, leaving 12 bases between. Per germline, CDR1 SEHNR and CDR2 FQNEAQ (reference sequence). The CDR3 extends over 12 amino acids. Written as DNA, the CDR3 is TGTGCCAGCAGCCATCTCCGGAGGGAGCAGTACCTC. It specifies CASSHLRREQYL.

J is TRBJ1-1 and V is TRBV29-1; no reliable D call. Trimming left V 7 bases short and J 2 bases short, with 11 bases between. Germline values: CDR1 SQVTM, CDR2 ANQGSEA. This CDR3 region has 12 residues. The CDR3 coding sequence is TGCAGCGGCAGTGATTTCAACACTGAAGCTTTCTTT. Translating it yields CSGSDFNTEAFF.

The CDR3 protein is CASSLATGGGNTEAFF. The CDR3 bases are TGCGCCAGCAGCTTGGCGACAGGTGGTGGGAACACTGAAGCTTTCTTT. The gene calls are TRBV5-1 and TRBJ1-1, with D possibly being TRBD1 (6 bases). Germline values: CDR1 SGHRS, CDR2 YFSETQ. This CDR3 has 16 residues. V was pared by 0 bases and J by 1 base, with 13 bases between.

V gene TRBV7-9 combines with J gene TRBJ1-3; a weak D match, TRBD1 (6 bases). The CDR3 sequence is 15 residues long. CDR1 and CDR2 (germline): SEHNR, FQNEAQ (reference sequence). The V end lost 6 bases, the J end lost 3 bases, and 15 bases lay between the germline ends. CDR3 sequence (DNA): TGTGCCAGCAGTCCCCAGGGGTTTGATGGAAACACCATATATTTT. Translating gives CASSPQGFDGNTIYF.

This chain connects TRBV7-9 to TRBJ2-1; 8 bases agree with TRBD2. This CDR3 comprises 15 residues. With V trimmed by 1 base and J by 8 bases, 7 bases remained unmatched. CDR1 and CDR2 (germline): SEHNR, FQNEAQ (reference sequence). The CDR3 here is CASSLDGTRGYEQFF. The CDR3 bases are TGTGCCAGCAGCTTAGACGGGACTAGGGGATATGAGCAGTTCTTC.